One T cell receptor beta chain is described in this entry. The antigen it binds to is not known. No quality values exist for individual bases; no much larger clone is one base distant. This specimen belongs to a study of regulatory T cells in long-lasting Graves disease (TCRdb year 2021). Looking at the study overall: Antithyroid drugs had been taken for less than 3 months by newly diagnosed Graves' disease patients. Patients with persistent Graves' disease were compared with patients with newly diagnosed Graves' disease using TCR sequencing and RNA sequencing of peripheral blood. The study was registered as a clinical trial and conducted in China. A total of around 35 samples underwent TCR sequencing: around 13 from persistent and around 20 from newly diagnosed Graves' disease patients. Overall results and qualifications from the work: Compared with newly diagnosed patients, persistent Graves' disease patients had lower TCR Shannon entropy and fewer highly expanded clones, which suggests clonal expansion. Only peripheral blood was studied, because thyroid tissue, the primary lesion, was inaccessible. Preferential use of TRBV28, TRBJ1-2 and TRBJ2-5 was observed in persistent disease, whereas TRBV20-1 and TRBJ2-1 were favored in newly diagnosed disease. Persistent patients shared more public clonotypes among themselves (2,741) than newly diagnosed patients did (roughly 920). Only the TCR beta chain was sequenced and analyzed. The authors noted that the small sample size was a limitation that may lower accuracy.

The intended sense of this specimen's time point label: newly diagnosed GD, antithyroid drugs for less than 3 months. RNA was extracted from PBMCs in TRIzol for both TCR sequencing and RNA sequencing. The diagnosis of Graves' disease followed American Thyroid Association guidelines. Patients for the study were recruited at an endocrinology department in Xi'an, China. Each patient gave about 10 milliliters of peripheral blood, collected in an EDTA anticoagulant tube. PBMCs were isolated by Ficoll Paque Plus density gradient separation without further T cell sorting. RNA quality was checked with an Agilent 2100 Bioanalyzer and agarose gel, and concentration with a NanoDrop 2000. After removal of 6 bases from V and 7 bases from J, the junction retains 8 bases not matched to a gene. CDR1 is given as SGDLS and CDR2 as YYNGEE, both from the germline V gene. From the cysteine up to the phenylalanine, the CDR3 has a length of 14 residues. Here the CDR3 DNA is all that survives: 42 bases in frame from base 1.

The method was multiplex PCR. Sequenced on an Illumina HiSeq 4000. TCR beta libraries were built with iRepertoire HTBI primers and Arm-PCR amplification of CDR3 regions. Gel purification was performed on PCR products prior to sequencing. On the authors' methods: Gene usage analysis of CDR3 amino acid clonotypes used the roughly 62 TRBV and fewer than 15 TRBJ segments found across samples. COPE and FqMerger were used to merge filtered high-quality paired reads into contigs. BLAST was used to align contigs to IMGT TRBV, TRBD and TRBJ reference genes, and CDR3 was defined according to IMGT. Any clonotype with a frequency above 0.1% was classified as a highly expanded clone. Shannon entropy served as the measure of repertoire diversity, while the Gini coefficient captured V-J evenness. A clonotype was considered public if more than one individual shared it. Through fastp at Q25 and MiXCR, TCRdb rebuilt clones from the public reads, retaining in-frame beta chains. Duplicate CDR3 protein sequences are folded into a single record with the most common DNA and genes. These V and J calls derive from TCRdb rather than the authors' analysis. Across this sample there are 200,000 to 250,000 distinct CDR3 sequences, with roughly 19% seen only once. The ten largest account for approximately 12% of the sample.

The sample also formed part of further work on T cells in Graves' hyperthyroidism and ophthalmopathy. That second report states: Stable Graves' hyperthyroidism was defined as no progression to ophthalmopathy during 18 months of follow-up. The hyperthyroidism patients were between 18 and 65 years old and newly diagnosed, with a disease duration of less than 2 months. Any patient with an uncontrolled infection, another autoimmune disease, pregnancy or lactation was excluded. Diagnoses were established on the basis of clinical symptoms, serum thyroxine and TRAb, thyroid ultrasound, and orbital computed tomography. For the first round of RT-PCR on the TCR CDR3, the HTBI primer set was used together with the Qiagen OneStep RT-PCR kit. Blood samples also contained most of the expanded thyroid clonotypes (frequency above 0.001), which suggests that blood repertoires may reflect thyroid immune responses. In cross-validation, a model built on a 13 V-J signature told ophthalmopathy apart from stable hyperthyroidism with roughly 87% sensitivity and approximately 81% specificity, and in testing the same model reached 80%/75%. In validation, the model predicted progression to ophthalmopathy with about 71% sensitivity and 72% to 85% specificity, a median of 6.5 months before onset. To identify distinguishing TCR V-J signatures, a discovery cohort of about 100 patients was used, comprising roughly 45 with Graves' ophthalmopathy and 57 with stable Graves' hyperthyroidism. Prospective prediction of ophthalmopathy was tested in an independent validation cohort consisting of about 20 hyperthyroidism patients and 15 to 17 patients who later progressed to ophthalmopathy. For training and testing, the roughly 100 patients in the discovery cohort were randomly divided in a 7:3 ratio. Thyroid tissue and blood T-cell repertoires from about six Graves' hyperthyroidism patients were also compared in the study. Following sampling, methimazole starting at 30 mg daily was given to hyperthyroidism patients, and high-dose intravenous methylprednisolone was given to ophthalmopathy patients. The libraries were constructed in a second round of multiplex PCR and then size-selected and purified. The libraries were sequenced on an Illumina HiSeq2000 using paired-end 100 bp reads. SOAPnuke was used to process the raw data, with reads discarded if the reads contained adapters or uncalled bases, had a mean Phred below 15, or lacked an exact constant-primer or identifier match. High-quality paired reads were merged with COPE v1.2.5, and unique nucleotide sequences were defined as clonotypes. Clonotypes were aligned to IMGT TRBV, TRBD and TRBJ reference segments using MiTCR v1.1. The analysis included only V-J combinations with a frequency above 0.0001, which together covered roughly 99% of the repertoires. The TCS score was defined as F50 (clonal expansion) divided by E x V (chaos), with BLOSUM62-based TCRdist calculated between CDR3 peptides within each V-J. Welch's t-statistics and random forest reduced several hundred V-J features to about 12, which were used in a naive Bayes classifier (R e1071). No statistical method was used to set the sample size in advance, and investigators knew the group allocation. The paper reports TCR Vbeta CDR3 sequencing of over 120 peripheral blood samples: approximately 41 ophthalmopathy, 70 to 85 hyperthyroidism and approximately 17 progressor patients.

This clonotype was sampled from a young woman with Graves disease. Donor details come from another sample of the same person, matched by shared clones. Source: peripheral blood mononuclear cells (PBMCs), taken at new diagnosis, from a patient treated with antithyroid drugs. The chain joins TRBV9 to TRBJ2-1, with 9 central nucleotides matching TRBD2. The DNA is TGTGCCAGCAACCTAGCGGGAATGCTAAATGAGCAGTTCTTC. This yields the protein CASNLAGMLNEQFF.